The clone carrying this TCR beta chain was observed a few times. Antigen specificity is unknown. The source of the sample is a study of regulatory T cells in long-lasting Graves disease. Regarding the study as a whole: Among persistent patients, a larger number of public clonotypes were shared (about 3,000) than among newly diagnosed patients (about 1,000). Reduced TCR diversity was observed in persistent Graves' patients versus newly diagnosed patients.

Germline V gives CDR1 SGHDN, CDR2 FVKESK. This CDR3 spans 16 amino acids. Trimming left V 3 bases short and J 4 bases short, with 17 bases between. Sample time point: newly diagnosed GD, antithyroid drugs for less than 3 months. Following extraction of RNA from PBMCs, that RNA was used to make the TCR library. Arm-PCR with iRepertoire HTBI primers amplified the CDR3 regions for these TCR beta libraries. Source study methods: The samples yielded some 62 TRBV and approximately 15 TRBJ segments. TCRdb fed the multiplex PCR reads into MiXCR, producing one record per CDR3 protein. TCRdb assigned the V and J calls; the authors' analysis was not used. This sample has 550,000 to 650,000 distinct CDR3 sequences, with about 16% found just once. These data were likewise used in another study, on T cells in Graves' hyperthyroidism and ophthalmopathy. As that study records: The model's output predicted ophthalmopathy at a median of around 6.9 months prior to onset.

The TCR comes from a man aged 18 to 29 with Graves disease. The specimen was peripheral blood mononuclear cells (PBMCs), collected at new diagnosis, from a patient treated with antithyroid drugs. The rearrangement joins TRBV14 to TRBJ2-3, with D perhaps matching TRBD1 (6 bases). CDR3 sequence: CASSQMKTGWPDTQYF. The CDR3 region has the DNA TGTGCCAGCAGCCAGATGAAAACAGGGTGGCCAGATACGCAGTATTTT.